A single T cell receptor beta chain is shown here with its context. Its antigen is currently not known. No base-level quality is on record; no much larger clone is a single base apart. CD4+ T cells from unexposed donors were collected before the COVID-19 pandemic (2011-2018). The EasySep CD4+ T cell isolation kit was used to isolate CD4+ T cells once the cultures had run for roughly 10 days. As cell number allowed, CD4+ T cells from unexposed donors were tested for reactivity to SARS-CoV-2 S and N and to four common cold coronavirus spike pools. Approximately 2.1 million PBMCs per well were cultured in IMDM with approximately 4.8% human AB serum and approximately 10 IU/ml IL-2. Half of the culture medium was replaced with fresh IL-2-containing medium on days 3 and 7. In general, every peptide culture condition was set up in three replicate wells. Leukapheresis product for the unexposed donors was purchased commercially. PBMCs were isolated from leukapheresis product or whole blood by Ficoll-Paque PLUS gradient centrifugation. PBMCs were either cryopreserved at -140°C or used fresh in the expansion assay. The QIAamp Micro DNA Kit was used to extract genomic DNA from the CD4+ T cells.

CDR3 length: 16 amino acids, cysteine to phenylalanine. The DNA shown is the 48-base CDR3, in frame from base 1. V trim: 3 bases; J trim: 4 bases; unmatched bases: 5. The germline V gene yields KGHSH for CDR1 and LQKENI for CDR2. The record originates from a study of CD4 T cells in relation to SARS-CoV-2 and coronaviruses (dated by TCRdb to about 2021). For the wider study: The ViraFEST assay cultured PBMCs with antigen for 10 days, then sequenced TCR beta CDR3s to find antigen-specific clonal expansions. An HIV-1 Nef peptide pool or a no-peptide culture served as the negative reference condition. Shared crossreactive spike epitopes were mapped to their HLA restriction using patient-derived lymphoblastoid cell lines. At the level of individual TCR clonotypes, the study evaluated whether memory CD4+ T cells crossreact between the spike proteins of SARS-CoV-2 and those of common cold coronaviruses. The Adaptive Biotechnologies TCR-sequencing kit was used to sequence samples from a few pre-COVID donors and the naive versus memory experiments, whereas other data were Illumina-based. A different, Illumina-based TCR-beta assay was used to sequence expansion assays from other donors in the study.

What the authors observed across the whole study: Small numbers of patients and of tested TCRs were a limitation of the study. Since the crossreactivity analysis centred on spike protein, crossreactivity against other viral proteins was not assessed. Compared with monoreactive clones, crossreactive clones had significantly weaker SARS-CoV-2-driven expansion, a result consistent with antigenic imprinting. Because no donor provided both pre-pandemic and post-infection samples, tracing the source of pre-existing responses was limited. In approximately 65% of donors, memory CD4+ clonotypes turned up that crossrecognized SARS-CoV-2 and at least one common cold coronavirus spike.

Library preparation employed the immunoSEQ multiplex PCR assay. The paper's data handling went like this. During preprocessing, nonproductive sequences were discarded, as were any CDR3s that did not begin with C, did not end with F or W, or were shorter than 7 amino acids. Antigen-specific clonotypes were called with the MANAFEST web app on the basis of expansion relative to the reference and to other culture wells. A clone was considered positive if the clone showed significant expansion compared with the reference culture in 2 of 3 replicate wells at an FDR below 0.05. For a clone to be considered positive, significant expansion relative to all other tandem wells and an odds ratio above 5 were also required. Pairwise Levenshtein distance, computed with the stringdist R package after three terminal residues were trimmed from each end, was used as the measure of CDR3 homology. Held by TCRdb, this immuneACCESS table contains in-frame sequences only and omits some clones. Under half of the omission traces to an unresolved V gene where checked; the cause of the rest is unknown. V and J calls and clone size are as listed in that table; D and trimming were resolved from the DNA. Counted in this sample were approximately 20,000 clones; about 70% of them appeared once. The biggest ten clones account for around 20% of the sample.

The sequenced material came from CD4+ T cells from PBMCs, cultured in vitro. The rearrangement joined TRBV18 to TRBJ1-6; 8 bases in the middle match TRBD1. The sequence came from a human donor in good health. The CDR3 reads CASSPTGGIYNSPLHF. The sequenced DNA: TGTGCCAGCTCACCCACAGGGGGAATTTATAATTCACCCCTCCACTTT. The CDR3, completed at both ends by the reference TRBV18 and TRBJ1-6 genes, gives the full variable domain NAGVMQNPRHLVRRRGQEARLRCSPMKGHSHVYWYRQLPEEGLKFMVYLQKENIIDESGMPKERFSAEFPKEGPSILRIQQVVRGDSAAYFCASSPTGGIYNSPLHFGNGTRLTVT.